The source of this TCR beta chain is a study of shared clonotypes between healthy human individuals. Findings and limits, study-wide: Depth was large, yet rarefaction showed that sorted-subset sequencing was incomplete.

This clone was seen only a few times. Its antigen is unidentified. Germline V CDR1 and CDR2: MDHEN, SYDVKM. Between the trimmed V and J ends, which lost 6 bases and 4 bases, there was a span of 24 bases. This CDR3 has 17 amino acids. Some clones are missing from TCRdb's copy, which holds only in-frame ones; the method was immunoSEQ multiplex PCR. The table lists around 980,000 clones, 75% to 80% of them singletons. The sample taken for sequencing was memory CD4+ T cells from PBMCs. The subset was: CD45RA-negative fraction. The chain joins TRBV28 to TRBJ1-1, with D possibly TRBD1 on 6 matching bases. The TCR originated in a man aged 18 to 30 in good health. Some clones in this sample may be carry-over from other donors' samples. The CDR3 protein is CASSPYRNKRGGTEAFF. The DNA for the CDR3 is TGTGCCAGCAGCCCCTACCGAAATAAGAGGGGGGGCACTGAAGCTTTCTTT.